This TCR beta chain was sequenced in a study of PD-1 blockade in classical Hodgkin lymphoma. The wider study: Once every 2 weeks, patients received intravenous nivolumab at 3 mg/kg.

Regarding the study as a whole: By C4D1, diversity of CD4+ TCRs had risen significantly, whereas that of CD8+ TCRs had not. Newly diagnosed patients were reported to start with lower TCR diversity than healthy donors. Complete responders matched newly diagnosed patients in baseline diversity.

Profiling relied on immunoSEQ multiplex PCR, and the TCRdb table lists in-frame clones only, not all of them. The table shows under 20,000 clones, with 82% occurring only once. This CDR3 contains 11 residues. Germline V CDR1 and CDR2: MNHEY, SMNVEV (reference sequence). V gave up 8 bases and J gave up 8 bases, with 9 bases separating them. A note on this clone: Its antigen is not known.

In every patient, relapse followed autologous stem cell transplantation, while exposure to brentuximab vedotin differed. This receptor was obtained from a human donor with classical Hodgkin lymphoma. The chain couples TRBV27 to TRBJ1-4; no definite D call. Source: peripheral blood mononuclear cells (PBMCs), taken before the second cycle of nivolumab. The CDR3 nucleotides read TGTGCCAGCGGCCCTCCCGAAAAACTGTTTTTT. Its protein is CASGPPEKLFF.